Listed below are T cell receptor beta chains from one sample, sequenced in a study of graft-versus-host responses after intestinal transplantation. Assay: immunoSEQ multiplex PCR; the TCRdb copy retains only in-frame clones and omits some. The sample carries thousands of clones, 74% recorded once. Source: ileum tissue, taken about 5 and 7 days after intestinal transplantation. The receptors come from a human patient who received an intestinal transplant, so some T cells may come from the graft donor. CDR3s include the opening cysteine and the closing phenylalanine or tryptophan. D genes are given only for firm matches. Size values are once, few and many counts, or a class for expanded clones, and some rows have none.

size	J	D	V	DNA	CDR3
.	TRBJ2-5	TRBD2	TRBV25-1	TGTGCCAGCAGTGAACTAGCGGGGCGGGAGACCCAGTACTTC	CASSELAGRETQYF
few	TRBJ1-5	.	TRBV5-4	TGTGCCAGCAGCTTGCAGGGCAATCAGCCCCAGCATTTT	CASSLQGNQPQHF
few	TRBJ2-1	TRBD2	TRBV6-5	TGTGCCAGCAGTTACGTCCTAGCGGGAGGGCCCCCGTTCTTC	CASSYVLAGGPPFF
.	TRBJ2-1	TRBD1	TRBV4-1	TGCGCCAGCAGCCTGAGGACAGGGGGCTACAATGAGCAGTTCTTC	CASSLRTGGYNEQFF
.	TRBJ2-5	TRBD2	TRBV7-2	TGTGCCAGCAGCTTAGGCGGGGGGGGCCAAGAGACCCAGTACTTC	CASSLGGGGQETQYF
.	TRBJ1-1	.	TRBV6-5	TGTGCCAGCAGTTACAGGGACACTGAAGCTTTCTTT	CASSYRDTEAFF
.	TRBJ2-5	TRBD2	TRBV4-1	TGCGCCAGCAGCCCAAGATTTGGACTAGCTTTAGAGACCCAGTACTTC	CASSPRFGLALETQYF
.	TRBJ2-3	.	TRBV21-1	TGTGCCAGCAGCAAAGTAGTCGGGACTAGCGGGAGATGCACAGATACGCAGTATTTT	CASSKVVGTSGRCTDTQYF
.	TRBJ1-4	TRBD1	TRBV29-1	TGCAGCGCTAGGGACAGGGGTAATGAAAAACTGTTTTTT	CSARDRGNEKLFF
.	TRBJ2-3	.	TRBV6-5	TGTGCCAGCAGCCGACTAGACGGGTCAGATACGCAGTATTTT	CASSRLDGSDTQYF
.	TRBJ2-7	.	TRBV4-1	TGCGCCAGCAGCCAAGGGATCTCAGGCGTCGAGCAGTACTTC	CASSQGISGVEQYF
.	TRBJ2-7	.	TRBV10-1	TGCGCCAGCAGTGATGGGGACCCCGGAGGGGAGCAGTACTTC	CASSDGDPGGEQYF
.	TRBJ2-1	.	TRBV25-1	TGTGCCAGCAGTGCCCAGGGGCCCTACAATGAGCAGTTCTTC	CASSAQGPYNEQFF